Listed below are T cell receptor beta chains from one sample, sequenced in a study of T cells expressing NK-cell markers. TCRdb reworked the 5' RACE reads into one entry per CDR3 protein, no DNA. The table gives around 470,000 distinct CDR3 sequences; the top ten clones make up approximately 1.5% of it. Sequencing was carried out using blood T cells: a sorted CD56 or NKG2C T cell subset, CD4+ or CD8+ T cells, or bulk PBMC T cells (not recorded which). Receptor source: a woman aged 45-65 years in good health. Both conserved end residues are part of each CDR3.

CASSQVAGLEETQYF,TRBV5-1,TRBJ2-5,15
CASSYSLSSRTGKTQYF,TRBV6-5,TRBJ2-5,17
CASSLDRGHDGYTF,TRBV7-9,TRBJ1-2,14
CASSSVWDTEAFF,TRBV27,TRBJ1-1,13
CASSLDEWGLANPYNEQFF,TRBV11-2,TRBJ2-1,19
CAISGQGQGPPDTQYF,TRBV10-3,TRBJ2-3,16
CASSSQRQNTGELFF,TRBV7-9,TRBJ2-2,15
CSVGMGQGVIDTQYF,TRBV29-1,TRBJ2-3,15
CASSHARTSGTQAKNIQYF,TRBV4-1,TRBJ2-4,19
CASSQRRNTGELFF,TRBV7-8,TRBJ2-2,14
CASSQRSRGVNEQFF,TRBV3-1,TRBJ2-1,15
CATGGSMSAYNEQFF,TRBV19,TRBJ2-1,15
CSDPASNTGELFF,TRBV20-1,TRBJ2-2,13
CAWTLAGGTDTQYF,TRBV30,TRBJ2-3,14
CASVKETSGPQETQYF,TRBV28,TRBJ2-5,16